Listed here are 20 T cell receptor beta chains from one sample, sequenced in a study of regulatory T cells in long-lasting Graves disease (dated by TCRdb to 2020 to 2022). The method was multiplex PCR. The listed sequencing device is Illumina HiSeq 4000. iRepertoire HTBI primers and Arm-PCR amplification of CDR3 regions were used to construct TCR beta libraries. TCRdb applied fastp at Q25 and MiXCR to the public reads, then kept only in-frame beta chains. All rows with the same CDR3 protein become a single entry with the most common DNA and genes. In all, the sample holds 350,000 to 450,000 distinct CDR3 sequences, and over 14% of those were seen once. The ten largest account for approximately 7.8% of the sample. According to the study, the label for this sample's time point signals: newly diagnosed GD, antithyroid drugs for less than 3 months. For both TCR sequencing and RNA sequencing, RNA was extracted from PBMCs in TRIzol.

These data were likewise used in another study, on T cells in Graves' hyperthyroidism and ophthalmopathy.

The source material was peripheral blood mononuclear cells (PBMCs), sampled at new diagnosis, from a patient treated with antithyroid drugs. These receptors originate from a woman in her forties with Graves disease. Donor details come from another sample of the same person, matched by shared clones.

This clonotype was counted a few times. The CDR3 protein is CSVDDPDGRAGDEQYF. CDR3 nucleotides: TGCAGCGTTGATGACCCCGACGGGCGAGCGGGAGACGAGCAGTACTTC. The chain employs TRBV29-1 and TRBJ2-7; 8 bases line up with TRBD2. V gave up 3 bases and J gave up 5 bases; unmatched junction bases: 15. CDR3 length equals 16 residues. Germline V gives CDR1 SQVTM, CDR2 ANQGSEA.

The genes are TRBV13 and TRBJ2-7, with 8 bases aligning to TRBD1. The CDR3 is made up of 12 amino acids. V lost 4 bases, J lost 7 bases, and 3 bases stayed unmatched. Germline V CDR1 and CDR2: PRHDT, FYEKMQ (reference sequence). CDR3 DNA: TGTGCCAGCAGCTCACAGGGGGAGGAGCAGTACTTC. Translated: CASSSQGEEQYF.

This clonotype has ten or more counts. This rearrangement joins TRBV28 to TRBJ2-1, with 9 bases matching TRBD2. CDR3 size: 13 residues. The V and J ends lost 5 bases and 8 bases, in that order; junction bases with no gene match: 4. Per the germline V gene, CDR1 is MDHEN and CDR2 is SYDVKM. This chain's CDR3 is CASSPGGGDEQFF. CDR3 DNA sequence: TGTGCCAGCAGTCCAGGCGGGGGGGATGAGCAGTTCTTC.

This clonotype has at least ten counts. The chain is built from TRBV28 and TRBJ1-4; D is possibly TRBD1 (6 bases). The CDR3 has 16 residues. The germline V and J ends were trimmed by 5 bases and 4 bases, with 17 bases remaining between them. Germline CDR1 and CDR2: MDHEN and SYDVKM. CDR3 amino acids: CASSPPLGAFNEKLFF. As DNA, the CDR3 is TGTGCCAGCAGTCCACCCTTGGGGGCCTTTAATGAAAAACTGTTTTTT.

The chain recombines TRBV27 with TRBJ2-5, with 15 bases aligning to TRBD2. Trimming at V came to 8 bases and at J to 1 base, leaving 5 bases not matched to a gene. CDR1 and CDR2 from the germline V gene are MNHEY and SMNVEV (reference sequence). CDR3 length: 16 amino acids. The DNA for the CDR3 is TGTGCCAGCTCCGGGACTAGCGGGAGGTCCCAAGAGACCCAGTACTTC. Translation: CASSGTSGRSQETQYF.

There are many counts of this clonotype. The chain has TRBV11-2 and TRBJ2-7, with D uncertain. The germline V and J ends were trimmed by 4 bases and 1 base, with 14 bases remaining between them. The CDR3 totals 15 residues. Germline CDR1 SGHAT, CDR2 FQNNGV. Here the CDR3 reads CASSSLTEASYEQYF. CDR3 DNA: TGTGCCAGCAGCTCCCTGACCGAAGCATCCTACGAGCAGTACTTC.

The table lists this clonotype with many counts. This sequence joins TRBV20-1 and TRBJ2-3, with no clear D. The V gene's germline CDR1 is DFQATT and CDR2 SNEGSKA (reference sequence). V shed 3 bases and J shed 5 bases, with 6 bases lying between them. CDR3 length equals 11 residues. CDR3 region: CSASVGDTQYF. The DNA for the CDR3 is TGCAGTGCTAGTGTTGGAGATACGCAGTATTTT.

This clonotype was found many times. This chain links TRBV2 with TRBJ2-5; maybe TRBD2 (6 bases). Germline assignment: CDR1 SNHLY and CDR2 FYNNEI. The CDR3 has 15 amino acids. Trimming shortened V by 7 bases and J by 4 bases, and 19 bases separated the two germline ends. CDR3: CASNPRSGRGETQYF. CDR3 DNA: TGTGCCAGCAATCCCCGGTCCGGGAGAGGAGAGACCCAGTACTTC.

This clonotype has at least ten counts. As DNA, the CDR3 is TGTGCCAGCCTTCAGGGTTTCACGATGAACACTGAAGCTTTCTTT. This encodes CASLQGFTMNTEAFF. J is TRBJ1-1 and V is TRBV2; D may be TRBD1 (5 bases). The CDR3 contains 15 residues. Germline V gene lookup returns CDR1 SNHLY and CDR2 FYNNEI. Trimming took off 8 bases at V and 0 bases at J, with 16 bases between the two ends.

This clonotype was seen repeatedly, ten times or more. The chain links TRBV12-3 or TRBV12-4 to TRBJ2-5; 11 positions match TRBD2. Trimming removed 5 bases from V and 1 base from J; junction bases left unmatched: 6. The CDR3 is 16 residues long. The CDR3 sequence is CASSPSGLAVQETQYF. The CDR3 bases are TGTGCCAGCAGTCCATCGGGACTAGCGGTCCAAGAGACCCAGTACTTC.

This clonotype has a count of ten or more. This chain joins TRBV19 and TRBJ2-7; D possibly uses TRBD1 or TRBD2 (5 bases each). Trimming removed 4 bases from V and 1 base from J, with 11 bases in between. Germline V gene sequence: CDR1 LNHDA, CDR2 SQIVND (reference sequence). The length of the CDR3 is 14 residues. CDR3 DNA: TGTGCCAGTAGTAACCGGGACGGATCCTACGAGCAGTACTTC. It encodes CASSNRDGSYEQYF.

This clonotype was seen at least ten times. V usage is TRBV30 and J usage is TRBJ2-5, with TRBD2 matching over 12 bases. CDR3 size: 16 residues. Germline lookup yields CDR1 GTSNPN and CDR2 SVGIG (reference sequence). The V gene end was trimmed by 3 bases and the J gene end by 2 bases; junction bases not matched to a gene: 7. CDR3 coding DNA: TGTGCCTGGAGCCTTGGACTAGCGGGGATACAAGAGACCCAGTACTTC. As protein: CAWSLGLAGIQETQYF.

DNA for the CDR3: TGCAGTGCTAGCGAGGGCTCCTACGAGCAGTACTTC. Translation gives CSASEGSYEQYF. The chain joins TRBV20-1 to TRBJ2-7; D may be TRBD2 (5 bases). The CDR3 loop spans 12 amino acids. Trimming pared 3 bases from V and 0 bases from J, leaving 6 bases between. Germline V lookup: CDR1 DFQATT, CDR2 SNEGSKA (reference sequence).

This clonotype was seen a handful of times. Here the CDR3 DNA reads TGTGCCAGCAGCTTATGGGCAGAAACTAATGAAAAACTGTTTTTT. Its protein product is CASSLWAETNEKLFF. V usage is TRBV13 and J usage is TRBJ1-4; unclear D gene. V lost 2 bases to trimming and J lost 1 base, with 8 bases between them. There are 15 residues in the CDR3. Germline V gene sequence: CDR1 PRHDT, CDR2 FYEKMQ (reference sequence).

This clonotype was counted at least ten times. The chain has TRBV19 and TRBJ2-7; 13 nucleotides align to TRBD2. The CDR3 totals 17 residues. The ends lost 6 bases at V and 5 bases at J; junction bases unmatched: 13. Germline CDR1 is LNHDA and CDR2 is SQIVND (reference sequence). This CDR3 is CASRGRTSGSGIHEQYF. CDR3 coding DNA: TGTGCCAGTAGGGGTCGGACTAGCGGGAGTGGGATCCACGAGCAGTACTTC.

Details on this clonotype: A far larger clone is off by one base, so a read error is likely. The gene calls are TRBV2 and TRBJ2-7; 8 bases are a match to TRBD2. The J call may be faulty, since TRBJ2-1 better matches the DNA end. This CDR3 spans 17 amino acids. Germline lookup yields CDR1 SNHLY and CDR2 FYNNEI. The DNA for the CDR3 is TGTGCCAGCAGTGATTGGCTATCGGGAGGGACCTACAATGAGCAGTTCTTC. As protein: CASSDWLSGGTYNEQFF.

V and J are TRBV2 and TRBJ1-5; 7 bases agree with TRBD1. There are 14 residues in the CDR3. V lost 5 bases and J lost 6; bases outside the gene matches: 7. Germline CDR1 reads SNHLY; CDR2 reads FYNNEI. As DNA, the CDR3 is TGTGCCAGCAGTTTCGACAGGGAGGGTCAGCCCCAGCATTTT. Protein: CASSFDREGQPQHF.

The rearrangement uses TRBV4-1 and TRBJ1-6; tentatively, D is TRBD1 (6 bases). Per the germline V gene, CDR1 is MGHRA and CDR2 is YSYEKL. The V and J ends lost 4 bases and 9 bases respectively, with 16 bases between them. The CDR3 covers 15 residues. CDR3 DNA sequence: TGCGCCAGCAGCCGCGTCGGGCAGGGGTTTTCACCCCTCCACTTT. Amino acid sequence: CASSRVGQGFSPLHF.

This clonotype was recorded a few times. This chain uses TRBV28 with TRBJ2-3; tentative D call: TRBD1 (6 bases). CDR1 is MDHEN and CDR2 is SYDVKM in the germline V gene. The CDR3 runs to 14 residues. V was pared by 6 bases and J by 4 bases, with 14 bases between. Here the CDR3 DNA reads TGTGCCAGCAGGGGACCAGGGGTCCCAGATACGCAGTATTTT. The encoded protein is CASRGPGVPDTQYF. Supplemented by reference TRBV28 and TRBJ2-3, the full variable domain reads DVKVTQSSRYLVKRTGEKVFLECVQDMDHENMFWYRQDPGLGLRLIYFSYDVKMKEKGDIPEGYSVSREKKERFSLILESASTNQTSMYLCASRGPGVPDTQYFGPGTRLTVL.

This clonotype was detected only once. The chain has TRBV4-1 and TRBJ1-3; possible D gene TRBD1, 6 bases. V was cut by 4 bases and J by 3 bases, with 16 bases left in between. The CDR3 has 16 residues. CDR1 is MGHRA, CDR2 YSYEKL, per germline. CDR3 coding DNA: TGCGCCAGCAGCCCTCTTTCGGGGACAAATGGAAACACCATATATTTT. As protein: CASSPLSGTNGNTIYF.